The present T cell receptor beta chain was sequenced within a study of T cell changes during pregnancy in multiple sclerosis. The trim removed 5 bases at V and 8 bases at J, leaving 13 bases unmatched. The CDR3 spans 15 residues. Germline V gene data show CDR1 as MNHEY and CDR2 as SMNVEV (reference sequence). Using immunoSEQ multiplex PCR, the repertoire was profiled, and TCRdb retains in-frame clones only, with some absent. The sample shows around 59,000 clones, 93% of them seen only once. The sequenced sample was CD8+ T cells from peripheral blood mononuclear cells, obtained in the second trimester of pregnancy. The sequence derives from a female donor with multiple sclerosis, enrolled in a pregnancy study. This chain joins TRBV27 and TRBJ1-2; 8 bases map to TRBD1. Written as DNA, the CDR3 is TGTGCCAGCAGTGGGTTAATGGGACAGGCAGGGGGCTACACCTTC. Residues: CASSGLMGQAGGYTF.